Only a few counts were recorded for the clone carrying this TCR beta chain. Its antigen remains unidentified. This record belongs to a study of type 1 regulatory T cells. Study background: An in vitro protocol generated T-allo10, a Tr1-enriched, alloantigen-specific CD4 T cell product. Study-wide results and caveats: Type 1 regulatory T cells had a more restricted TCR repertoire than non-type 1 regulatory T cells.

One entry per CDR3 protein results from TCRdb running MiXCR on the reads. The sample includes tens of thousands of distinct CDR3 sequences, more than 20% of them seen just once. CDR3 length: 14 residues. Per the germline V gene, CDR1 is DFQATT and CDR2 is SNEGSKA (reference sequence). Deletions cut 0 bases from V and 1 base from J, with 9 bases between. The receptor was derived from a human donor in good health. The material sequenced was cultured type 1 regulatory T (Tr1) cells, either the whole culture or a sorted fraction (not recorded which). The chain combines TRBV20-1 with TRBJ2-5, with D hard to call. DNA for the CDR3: TGCAGTGCTAGAGAGGCTCCCGTCCAAGAGACCCAGTACTTC. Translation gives CSAREAPVQETQYF.